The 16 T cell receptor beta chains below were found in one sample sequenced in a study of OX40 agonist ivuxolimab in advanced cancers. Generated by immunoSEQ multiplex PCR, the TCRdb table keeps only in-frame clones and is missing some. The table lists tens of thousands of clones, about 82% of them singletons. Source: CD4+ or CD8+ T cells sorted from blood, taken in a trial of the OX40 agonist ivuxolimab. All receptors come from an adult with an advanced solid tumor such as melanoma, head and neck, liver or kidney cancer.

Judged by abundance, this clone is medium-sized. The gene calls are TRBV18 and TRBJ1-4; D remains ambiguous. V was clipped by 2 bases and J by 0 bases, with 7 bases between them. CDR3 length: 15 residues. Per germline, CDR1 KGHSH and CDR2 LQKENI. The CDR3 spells CASSPEGTTNEKLFF. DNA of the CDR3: TGTGCCAGCTCACCAGAGGGAACAACTAATGAAAAACTGTTTTTT.

The DNA for the CDR3 is TGTGCCAGCAGTTCACCTAGCTCGGTTGAGCAGTTCTTC. Translated, it gives CASSSPSSVEQFF. The chain joins TRBV27 to TRBJ2-1; maybe TRBD2 (5 bases). CDR3 length equals 13 residues. Germline assignment: CDR1 MNHEY and CDR2 SMNVEV (reference sequence). The V gene lost 4 bases and the J gene lost 9 bases, with 13 bases spanning the gap.

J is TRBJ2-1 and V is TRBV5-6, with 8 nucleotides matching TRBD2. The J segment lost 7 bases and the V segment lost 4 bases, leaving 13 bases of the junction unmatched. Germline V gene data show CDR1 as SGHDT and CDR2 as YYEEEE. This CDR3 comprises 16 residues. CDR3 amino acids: CASSPAGAGGANEQFF. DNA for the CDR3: TGTGCCAGCAGCCCGGCGGGGGCGGGAGGCGCTAATGAGCAGTTCTTC.

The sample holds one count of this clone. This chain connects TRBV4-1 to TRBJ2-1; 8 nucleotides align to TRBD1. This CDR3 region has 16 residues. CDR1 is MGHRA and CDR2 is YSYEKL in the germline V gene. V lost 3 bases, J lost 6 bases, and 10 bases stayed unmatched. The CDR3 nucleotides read TGCGCCAGCAGCCAGGAAGGACAGGGTGGGCGCAATGAGCAGTTCTTC. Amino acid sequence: CASSQEGQGGRNEQFF.

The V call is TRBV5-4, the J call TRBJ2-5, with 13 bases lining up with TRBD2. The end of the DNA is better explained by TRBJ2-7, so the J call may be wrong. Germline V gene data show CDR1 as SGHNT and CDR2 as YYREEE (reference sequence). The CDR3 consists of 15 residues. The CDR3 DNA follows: TGTGCCAGCAGCTTGGGACTAGCGGGAGGACTCGAGCAGTACTTC. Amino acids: CASSLGLAGGLEQYF.

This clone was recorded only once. DNA of the CDR3: TGTGCCAGCAGTCCGACAGTGCGGGGCTACACCTTC. Translated: CASSPTVRGYTF. J is TRBJ1-2 and V is TRBV28; D might be TRBD1 (5 bases). The CDR3 has 12 residues. CDR1 is MDHEN, CDR2 SYDVKM, per germline. V was cut by 5 bases and J by 8 bases, with 12 bases left in between.

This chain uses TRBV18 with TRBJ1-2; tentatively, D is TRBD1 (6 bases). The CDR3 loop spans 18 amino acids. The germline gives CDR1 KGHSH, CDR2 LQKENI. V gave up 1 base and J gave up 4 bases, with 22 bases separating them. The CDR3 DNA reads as TGTGCCAGCTCACCACGAGGAGCCGAGGGGACACGGATCTATGGCTACACCTTC. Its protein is CASSPRGAEGTRIYGYTF. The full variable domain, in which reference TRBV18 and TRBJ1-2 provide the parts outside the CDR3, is NAGVMQNPRHLVRRRGQEARLRCSPMKGHSHVYWYRQLPEEGLKFMVYLQKENIIDESGMPKERFSAEFPKEGPSILRIQQVVRGDSAAYFCASSPRGAEGTRIYGYTFGSGTRLTVV.

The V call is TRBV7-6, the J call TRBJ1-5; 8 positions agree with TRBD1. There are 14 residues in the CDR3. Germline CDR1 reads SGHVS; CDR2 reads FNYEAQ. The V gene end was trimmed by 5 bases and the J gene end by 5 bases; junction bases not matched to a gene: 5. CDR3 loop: CASSPGTGYQPQHF. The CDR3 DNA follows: TGTGCCAGCAGCCCCGGGACAGGCTATCAGCCCCAGCATTTT.

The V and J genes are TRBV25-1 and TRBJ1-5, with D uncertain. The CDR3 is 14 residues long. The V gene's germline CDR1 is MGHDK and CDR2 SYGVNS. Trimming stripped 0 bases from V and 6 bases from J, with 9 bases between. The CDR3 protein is CASSEYGLSQPQHF. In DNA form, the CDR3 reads TGTGCCAGCAGTGAATACGGACTAAGTCAGCCCCAGCATTTT.

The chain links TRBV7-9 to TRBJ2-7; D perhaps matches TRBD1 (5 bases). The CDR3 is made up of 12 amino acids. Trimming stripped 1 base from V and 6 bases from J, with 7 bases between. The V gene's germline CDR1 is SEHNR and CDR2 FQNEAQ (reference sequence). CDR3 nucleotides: TGTGCCAGCAGCTTAGTAAGGGGCGAGCAGTACTTC. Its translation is CASSLVRGEQYF.

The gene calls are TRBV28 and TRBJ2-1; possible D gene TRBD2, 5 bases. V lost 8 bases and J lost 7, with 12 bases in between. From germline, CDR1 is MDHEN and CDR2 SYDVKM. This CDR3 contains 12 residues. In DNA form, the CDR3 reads TGTGCCAGCCTCGGACTTCTTAATGAGCAGTTCTTC. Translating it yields CASLGLLNEQFF.

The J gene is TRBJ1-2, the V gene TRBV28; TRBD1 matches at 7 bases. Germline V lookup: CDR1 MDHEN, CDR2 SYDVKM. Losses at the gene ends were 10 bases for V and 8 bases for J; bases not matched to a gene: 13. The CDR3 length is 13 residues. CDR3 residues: CATAPDRARGYTF. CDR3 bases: TGTGCCACCGCCCCCGACAGGGCTCGAGGCTACACCTTC.

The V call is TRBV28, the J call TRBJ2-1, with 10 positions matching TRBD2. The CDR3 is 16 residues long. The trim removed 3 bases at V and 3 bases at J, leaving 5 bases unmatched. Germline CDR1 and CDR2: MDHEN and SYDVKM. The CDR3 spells CASSFGLAEIYNEQFF. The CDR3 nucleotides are TGTGCCAGCAGTTTTGGACTAGCGGAGATCTACAATGAGCAGTTCTTC.

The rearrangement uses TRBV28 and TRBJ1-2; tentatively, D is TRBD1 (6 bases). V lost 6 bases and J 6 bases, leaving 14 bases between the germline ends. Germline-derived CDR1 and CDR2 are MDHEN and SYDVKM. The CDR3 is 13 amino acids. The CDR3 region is CASRPPTGDGYTF. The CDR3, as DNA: TGTGCCAGCAGACCCCCGACAGGAGATGGCTACACCTTC.

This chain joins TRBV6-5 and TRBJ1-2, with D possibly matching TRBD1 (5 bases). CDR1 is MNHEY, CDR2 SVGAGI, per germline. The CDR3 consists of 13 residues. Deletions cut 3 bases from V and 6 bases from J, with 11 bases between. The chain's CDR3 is CASSYQEGDGYTF. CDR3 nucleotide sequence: TGTGCCAGCAGTTATCAGGAAGGGGATGGCTACACCTTC.

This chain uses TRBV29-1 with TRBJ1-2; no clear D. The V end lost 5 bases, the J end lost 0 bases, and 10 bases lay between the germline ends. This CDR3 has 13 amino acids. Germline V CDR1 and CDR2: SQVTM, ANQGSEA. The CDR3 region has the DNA TGCAGCGTTATGGCAGAAGCTAACTATGGCTACACCTTC. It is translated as CSVMAEANYGYTF.